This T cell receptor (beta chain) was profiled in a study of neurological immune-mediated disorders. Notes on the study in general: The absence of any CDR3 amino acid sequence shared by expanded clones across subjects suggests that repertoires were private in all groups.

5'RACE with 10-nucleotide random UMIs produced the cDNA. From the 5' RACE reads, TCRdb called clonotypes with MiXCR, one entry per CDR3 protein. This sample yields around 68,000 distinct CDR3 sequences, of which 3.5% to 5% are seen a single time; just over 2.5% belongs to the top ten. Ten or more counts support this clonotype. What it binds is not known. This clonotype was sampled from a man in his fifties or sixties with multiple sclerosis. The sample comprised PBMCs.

The CDR3, as DNA: TGTGCCAGCAGCTTGGCATTACAAATCCAAGAGACCCAGTACTTC. Its translation: CASSLALQIQETQYF. The chain uses TRBV11-2 and TRBJ2-5; D gene ambiguous. CDR1 is SGHAT, CDR2 FQNNGV, per germline. The CDR3 consists of 15 residues. V was pared by 3 bases and J by 1 base, with 12 bases between. Full variable domain (missing parts from reference TRBV11-2 and TRBJ2-5): EAGVAQSPRYKIIEKRQSVAFWCNPISGHATLYWYQQILGQGPKLLIQFQNNGVVDDSQLPKDRFSAERLKGVDSTLKIQPAKLEDSAVYLCASSLALQIQETQYFGPGTRLLVL.